The next 15 T cell receptor beta chains were all read from a single sample in a study of blood T cell repertoires in COVID-19. Clones were sequenced by immunoSEQ multiplex PCR, and TCRdb holds only the in-frame ones, with some missing. The repertoire consists of 70,000 or so clones, with around 90% occurring once and the leading ten covering approximately 19%. Sequenced sample: peripheral blood. These receptors all come from a woman older than 75 with acute or convalescent COVID-19.

The J gene is TRBJ1-5, the V gene TRBV28; 8 bases agree with TRBD1. CDR1 is MDHEN, CDR2 SYDVKM, per germline. The CDR3 extends over 15 amino acids. The V gene end was trimmed by 5 bases and the J gene end by 7 bases; junction bases not matched to a gene: 10. CDR3 nucleotide sequence: TGTGCCAGCAGTCCAGGTGGCAGGGGGCGGCAGCCCCAGCATTTT. It specifies CASSPGGRGRQPQHF.

The V gene is TRBV9, the J gene TRBJ1-2; tentatively, D is TRBD1 (6 bases). The V end was cut by 3 bases, the J end by 8 bases, with 11 bases between. Germline V lookup: CDR1 SGDLS, CDR2 YYNGEE. CDR3 length: 12 residues. The CDR3 sequence is CASSEGGEGYTF. The CDR3 nucleotides are TGTGCCAGCAGCGAAGGGGGAGAAGGCTACACCTTC. Using reference TRBV9 and TRBJ1-2 for the parts outside the CDR3, the full variable domain is DSGVTQTPKHLITATGQRVTLRCSPRSGDLSVYWYQQSLDQGLQFLIQYYNGEERAKGNILERFSAQQFPDLHSELNLSSLELGDSALYFCASSEGGEGYTFGSGTRLTVV.

The chain employs TRBV6-6 and TRBJ1-1; no clear D. V dropped 6 bases and J dropped 1 base, with 9 bases sitting between them. Germline lookup yields CDR1 MNHNY and CDR2 SVGAGI (reference sequence). CDR3 length equals 13 residues. CDR3 amino acids: CASSLEENTEAFF. CDR3 sequence (DNA): TGTGCCAGCAGCCTTGAGGAGAACACTGAAGCTTTCTTT.

The V gene is TRBV6-5, the J gene TRBJ1-1; tentative D call: TRBD1 (6 bases). V gave up 5 bases and J gave up 0 bases, with 13 bases separating them. The germline gives CDR1 MNHEY, CDR2 SVGAGI. CDR3 length: 15 amino acids. The CDR3 here is CASSKDSNMNTEAFF. CDR3 in DNA: TGTGCCAGCAGTAAGGACAGCAATATGAACACTGAAGCTTTCTTT.

This rearrangement joins TRBV6-2 or TRBV6-3 to TRBJ2-5; 8 bases line up with TRBD2. Losses at the gene ends were 6 bases for V and 11 bases for J; bases not matched to a gene: 11. Germline-derived CDR1 and CDR2 are MNHEY and SVGEGT. The CDR3 runs 13 residues. The CDR3 protein is CASSLISGSPQYF. For the CDR3, the DNA is TGTGCCAGCAGCCTAATCAGCGGGAGCCCTCAGTACTTC.

The chain carries TRBV7-6 and TRBJ2-7; D might be TRBD2 (5 bases). The V end was cut by 5 bases, the J end by 0 bases, with 11 bases between. CDR3 length equals 14 residues. CDR1 SGHVS and CDR2 FNYEAQ come from the germline V gene. As DNA, the CDR3 is TGTGCCAGCAGCCGAGTACGGGACTCCTACGAGCAGTACTTC. Translating it yields CASSRVRDSYEQYF.

Relative to its sample, this clone is medium-sized. Distinct nucleotide sequences in the sample also encode this CDR3. The chain couples TRBV6-6 to TRBJ2-3; D uncertain. This CDR3 is built from 13 residues. The V end lost 4 bases, the J end lost 1 base, and 6 bases lay between the germline ends. The germline CDR1 and CDR2 sequences are MNHNY and SVGAGI (reference sequence). DNA of the CDR3: TGTGCCAGCAGTTCTACAGGCACAGATACGCAGTATTTT. Encoded protein: CASSSTGTDTQYF.

V and J are TRBV9 and TRBJ2-7; D unresolved. The ends were cut back, 3 bases at V and 0 bases at J, with 10 bases in the middle. Germline V gene lookup returns CDR1 SGDLS and CDR2 YYNGEE. The CDR3 consists of 14 residues. The CDR3 DNA reads as TGTGCCAGCAGCGCGACTCCCAGCTCCTACGAGCAGTACTTC. It specifies CASSATPSSYEQYF. The full variable domain, its missing parts supplied by reference TRBV9 and TRBJ2-7, is DSGVTQTPKHLITATGQRVTLRCSPRSGDLSVYWYQQSLDQGLQFLIQYYNGEERAKGNILERFSAQQFPDLHSELNLSSLELGDSALYFCASSATPSSYEQYFGPGTRLTVT.

This clone was seen only a few times. The chain uses TRBV5-6 and TRBJ1-6; D unclear. The CDR3 is made up of 14 amino acids. Deletions cut 1 base from V and 8 bases from J, with 10 bases between. In germline, CDR1 is SGHDT, CDR2 YYEEEE. The CDR3 DNA sequence: TGTGCCAGCAGCTTGCTAGGCCCTGATTCACCCCTCCACTTT. Translated: CASSLLGPDSPLHF.

This CDR3 reads CATGGGATDTQYF. CDR3 bases: TGTGCCACCGGAGGAGGGGCCACAGATACGCAGTATTTT. The gene calls are TRBV24-1 and TRBJ2-3; a weak D match, TRBD2 (6 bases). This CDR3 region has 13 residues. V lost 9 bases to trimming and J lost 2 bases, with 11 bases between them. Germline V gene data show CDR1 as KGHDR and CDR2 as SFDVKD.

This chain links TRBV6-6 with TRBJ1-2; tentative D call: TRBD1 (6 bases). The CDR3 totals 15 residues. V lost 5 bases and J 0 bases, leaving 13 bases between the germline ends. CDR1 is MNHNY, CDR2 SVGAGI, per germline (reference sequence). CDR3 loop: CASSPRDKANYGYTF. The DNA for the CDR3 is TGTGCCAGCAGTCCCCGGGACAAAGCTAACTATGGCTACACCTTC.

V gene TRBV5-4 combines with J gene TRBJ1-6; D gene unclear. Trimming removed 1 base from V and 4 bases from J, with 12 bases in between. Germline loops: CDR1 SGHNT, CDR2 YYREEE (reference sequence). This CDR3 is built from 16 residues. The CDR3 region is CASSLFGEGYNSPLHF. The CDR3 DNA sequence: TGTGCCAGCAGCTTGTTCGGGGAAGGGTATAATTCACCCCTCCACTTT. Full variable domain (remainder filled in from reference TRBV5-4 and TRBJ1-6): ETGVTQSPTHLIKTRGQQVTLRCSSQSGHNTVSWYQQALGQGPQFIFQYYREEENGRGNFPPRFSGLQFPNYSSELNVNALELDDSALYLCASSLFGEGYNSPLHFGNGTRLTVT.

The chain is built from TRBV7-8 and TRBJ2-7; 7 bases are shared with TRBD1. The germline V gene has CDR1 SGHVS and CDR2 FQNEAQ. The junction had 3 bases not matched to a gene; V was cut back by 5 bases and J by 2 bases. The CDR3 consists of 13 residues. Here the CDR3 DNA reads TGTGCCAGCAGCCTGGGGACAGCCTACGAGCAGTACTTC. The encoded protein is CASSLGTAYEQYF.

The chain recombines TRBV28 with TRBJ1-3; D call uncertain. The germline V gene encodes CDR1 MDHEN and CDR2 SYDVKM. V shed 2 bases and J shed 9 bases, with 17 bases lying between them. This CDR3 has 15 residues. CDR3 region: CASSLRPAPGVTIYF. The CDR3 coding sequence is TGTGCCAGCAGTTTACGACCAGCCCCGGGAGTCACCATATATTTT.

The chain carries TRBV7-2 and TRBJ1-1; TRBD1 agrees at 8 bases. The CDR3 consists of 15 residues. Trimming removed 3 bases from V and 5 bases from J; junction bases left unmatched: 8. The germline V gene has CDR1 SGHTA and CDR2 FQGNSA. The CDR3 spells CASSFDRGPLTEAFF. In DNA form, the CDR3 reads TGTGCCAGCAGCTTTGACAGGGGCCCTCTTACTGAAGCTTTCTTT.